This record covers a single T cell receptor (beta chain). Its antigen is undetermined. V trimming: 2 bases; J trimming: 2 bases; junction bases outside the gene matches: 10. Germline lookup yields CDR1 MRHNA and CDR2 SNTAGT. The CDR3 is made up of 18 amino acids. This sample stems from a study of T cell repertoires in cytomegalovirus infection. Study information: An indication of both CMV infection and matching HLA type came from public TCR beta signatures. Study findings and constraints: The ex vivo response showed dominance by HLA-C-restricted CMV-specific TCR beta clonotypes.

TCRdb reanalysed the reads using MiXCR and keeps one entry per CDR3 protein. This sample has around 71,000 distinct CDR3 sequences, with roughly 20% found just once. This chain joins TRBV6-4 and TRBJ2-3; TRBD2 aligns across 10 bases. Specimen: CD8+ T cells from cultured PBMCs, collected from culture after CMV antigen stimulation. The clonotype was recovered from a human donor in good health (CMV status not recorded). Some clones in this sample may be carry-over from other donors' samples. CDR3 region: CASSDAPGSGGTTDTQYF. Written as DNA, the CDR3 is TGTGCCAGCAGTGACGCCCCTGGTAGCGGGGGGACCACAGATACGCAGTATTTT.